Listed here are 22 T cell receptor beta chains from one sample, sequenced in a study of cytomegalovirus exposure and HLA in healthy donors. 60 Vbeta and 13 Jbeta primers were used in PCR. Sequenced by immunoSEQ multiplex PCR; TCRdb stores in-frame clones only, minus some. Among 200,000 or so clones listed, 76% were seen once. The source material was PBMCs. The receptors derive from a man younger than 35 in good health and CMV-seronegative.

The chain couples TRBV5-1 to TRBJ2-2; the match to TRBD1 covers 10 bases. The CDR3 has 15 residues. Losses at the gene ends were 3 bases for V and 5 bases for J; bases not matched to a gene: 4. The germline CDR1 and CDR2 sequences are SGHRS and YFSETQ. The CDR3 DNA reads TGCGCCAGCAGCTCCGGGACAGGGGTGACCGGGGAGCTGTTTTTT. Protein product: CASSSGTGVTGELFF.

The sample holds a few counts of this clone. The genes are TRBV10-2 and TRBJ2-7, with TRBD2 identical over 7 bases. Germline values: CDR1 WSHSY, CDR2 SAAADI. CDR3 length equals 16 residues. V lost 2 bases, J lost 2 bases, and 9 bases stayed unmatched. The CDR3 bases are TGCGCCAGCAGTGAGACCTACCGGGACTACACCTACGAGCAGTACTTC. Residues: CASSETYRDYTYEQYF.

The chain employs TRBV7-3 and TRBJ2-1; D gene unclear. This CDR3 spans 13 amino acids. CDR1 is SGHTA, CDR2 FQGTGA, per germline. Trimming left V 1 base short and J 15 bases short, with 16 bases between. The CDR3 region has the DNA TGTGCCAGCAGCTTAATTGCCCCGGGTTACCCGTTCTTC. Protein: CASSLIAPGYPFF. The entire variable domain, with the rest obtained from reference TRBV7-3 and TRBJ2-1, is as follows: GAGVSQTPSNKVTEKGKYVELRCDPISGHTALYWYRQSLGQGPEFLIYFQGTGAADDSGLPNDRFFAVRPEGSVSTLKIQRTERGDSAVYLCASSLIAPGYPFFGPGTRLTVL.

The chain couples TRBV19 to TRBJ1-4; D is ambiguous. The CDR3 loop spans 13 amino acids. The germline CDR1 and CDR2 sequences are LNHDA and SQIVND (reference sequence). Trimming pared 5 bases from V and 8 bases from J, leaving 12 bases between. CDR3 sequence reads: CASSGTAGEKLFF. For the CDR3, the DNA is TGTGCCAGTAGTGGCACGGCGGGGGAAAAACTGTTTTTT.

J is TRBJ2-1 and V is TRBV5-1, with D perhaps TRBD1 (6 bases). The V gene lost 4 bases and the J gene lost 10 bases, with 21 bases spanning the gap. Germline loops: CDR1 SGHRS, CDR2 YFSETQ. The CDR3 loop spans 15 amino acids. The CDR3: CASSILQGSRGEQFF. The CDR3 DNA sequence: TGCGCCAGCAGCATCCTACAGGGTTCCAGGGGAGAGCAGTTCTTC.

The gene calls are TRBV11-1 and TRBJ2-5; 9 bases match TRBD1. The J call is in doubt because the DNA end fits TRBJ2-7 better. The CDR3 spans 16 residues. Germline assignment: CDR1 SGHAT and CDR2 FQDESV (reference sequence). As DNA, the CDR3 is TGTGCCAGCAGCTTATTCCCCCGGGACAGGGTCTACGAGCAGTACTTC. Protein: CASSLFPRDRVYEQYF.

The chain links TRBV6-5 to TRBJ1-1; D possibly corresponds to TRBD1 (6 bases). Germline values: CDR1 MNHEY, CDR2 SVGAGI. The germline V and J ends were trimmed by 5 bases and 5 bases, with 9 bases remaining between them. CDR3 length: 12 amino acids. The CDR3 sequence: CASSGDTTEAFF. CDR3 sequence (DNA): TGTGCCAGCAGTGGGGACACAACTGAAGCTTTCTTT.

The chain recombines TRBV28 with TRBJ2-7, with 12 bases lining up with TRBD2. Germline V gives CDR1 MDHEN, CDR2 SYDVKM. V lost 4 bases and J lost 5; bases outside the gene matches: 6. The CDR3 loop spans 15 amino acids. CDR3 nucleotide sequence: TGTGCCAGCAGTTGGAGACTAGCGGGAGCTGACGAGCAGTACTTC. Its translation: CASSWRLAGADEQYF. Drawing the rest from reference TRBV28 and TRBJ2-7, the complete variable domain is DVKVTQSSRYLVKRTGEKVFLECVQDMDHENMFWYRQDPGLGLRLIYFSYDVKMKEKGDIPEGYSVSREKKERFSLILESASTNQTSMYLCASSWRLAGADEQYFGPGTRLTVT.

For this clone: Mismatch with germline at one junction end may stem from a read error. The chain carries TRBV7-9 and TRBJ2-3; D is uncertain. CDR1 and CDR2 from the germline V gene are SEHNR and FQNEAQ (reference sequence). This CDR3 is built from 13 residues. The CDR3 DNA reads TGTTCCAGCAGCTTAGCCCTACAGGATACGCAGTATTTT. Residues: CSSSLALQDTQYF.

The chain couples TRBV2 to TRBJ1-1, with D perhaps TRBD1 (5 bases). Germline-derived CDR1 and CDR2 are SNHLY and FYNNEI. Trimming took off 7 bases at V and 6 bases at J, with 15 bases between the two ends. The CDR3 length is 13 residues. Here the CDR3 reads CASTEQGGSEAFF. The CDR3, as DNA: TGTGCCAGCACTGAGCAGGGTGGGTCTGAAGCTTTCTTT.

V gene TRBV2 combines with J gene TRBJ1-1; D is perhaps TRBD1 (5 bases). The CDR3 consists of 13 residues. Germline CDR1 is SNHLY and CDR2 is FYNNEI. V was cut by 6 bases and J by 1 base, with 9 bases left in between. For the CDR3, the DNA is TGTGCCAGCAGACCGACAGCGAACACTGAAGCTTTCTTT. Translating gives CASRPTANTEAFF.

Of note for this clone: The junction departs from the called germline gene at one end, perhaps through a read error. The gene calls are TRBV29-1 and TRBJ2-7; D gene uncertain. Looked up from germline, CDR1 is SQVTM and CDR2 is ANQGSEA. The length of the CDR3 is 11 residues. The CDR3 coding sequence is TGCGGCGTCATGGTGGCATACGAGCAGTACTTC. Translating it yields CGVMVAYEQYF.

CDR3 amino acids: CASSPQRARQYNEQFF. The CDR3, as DNA: TGTGCCAGCAGCCCCCAGAGGGCACGACAATACAATGAGCAGTTCTTC. The rearrangement joins TRBV7-6 to TRBJ2-1, with D possibly TRBD2 on 5 matching bases. This CDR3 is built from 16 residues. Looked up from germline, CDR1 is SGHVS and CDR2 is FNYEAQ. The V end lost 5 bases, the J end lost 4 bases, and 18 bases lay between the germline ends.

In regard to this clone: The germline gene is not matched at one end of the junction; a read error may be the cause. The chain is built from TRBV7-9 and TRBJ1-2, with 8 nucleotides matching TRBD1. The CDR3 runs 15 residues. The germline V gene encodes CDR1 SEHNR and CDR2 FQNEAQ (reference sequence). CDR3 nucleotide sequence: TGTTCCAGCAGCTTAGGGACCTCGACAGGGGATGGCTACACCTTC. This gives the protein CSSSLGTSTGDGYTF.

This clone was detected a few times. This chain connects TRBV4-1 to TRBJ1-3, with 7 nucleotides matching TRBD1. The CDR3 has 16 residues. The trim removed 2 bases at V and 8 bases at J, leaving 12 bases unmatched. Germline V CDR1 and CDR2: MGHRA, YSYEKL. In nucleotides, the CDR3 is TGCGCCAGCAGCCAAAACCCGGGACAGAGTGTGGACACCATATATTTT. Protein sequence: CASSQNPGQSVDTIYF.

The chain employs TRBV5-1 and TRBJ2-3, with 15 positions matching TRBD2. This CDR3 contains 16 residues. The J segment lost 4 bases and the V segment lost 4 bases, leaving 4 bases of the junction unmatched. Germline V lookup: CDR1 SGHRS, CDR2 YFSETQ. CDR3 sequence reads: CASSGTSGRRADTQYF. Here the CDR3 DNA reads TGCGCCAGCAGCGGGACTAGCGGGAGGAGGGCAGATACGCAGTATTTT.

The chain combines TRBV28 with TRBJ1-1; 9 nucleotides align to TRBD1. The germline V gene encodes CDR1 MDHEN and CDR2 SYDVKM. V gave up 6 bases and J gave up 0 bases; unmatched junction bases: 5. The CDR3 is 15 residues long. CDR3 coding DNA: TGTGCCAGCAGAGGGACAGGGCGAGTGAACACTGAAGCTTTCTTT. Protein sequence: CASRGTGRVNTEAFF.

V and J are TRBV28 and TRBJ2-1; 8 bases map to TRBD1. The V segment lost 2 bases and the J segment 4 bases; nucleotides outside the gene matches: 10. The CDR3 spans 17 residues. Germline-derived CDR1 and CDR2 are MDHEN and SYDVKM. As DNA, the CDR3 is TGTGCCAGCAGTTTAACGTGGGGGACAGGTGGATACAATGAGCAGTTCTTC. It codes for CASSLTWGTGGYNEQFF.

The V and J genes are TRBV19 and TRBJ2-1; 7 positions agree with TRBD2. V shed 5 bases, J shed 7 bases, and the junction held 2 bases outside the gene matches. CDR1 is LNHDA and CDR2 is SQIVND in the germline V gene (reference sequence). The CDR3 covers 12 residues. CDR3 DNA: TGTGCCAGTAGTGGTAGCGGGAATGAGCAGTTCTTC. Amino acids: CASSGSGNEQFF.

CDR3 sequence reads: CASSQGVGYEQYF. CDR3 bases: TGTGCCAGCAGCCAGGGCGTCGGCTACGAGCAGTACTTC. This chain joins TRBV5-5 and TRBJ2-7; perhaps TRBD1 as D (5 bases). Trimming pared 4 bases from V and 3 bases from J, leaving 11 bases between. Germline values: CDR1 SGHKS, CDR2 YYEKEE (reference sequence). The CDR3 totals 13 residues.

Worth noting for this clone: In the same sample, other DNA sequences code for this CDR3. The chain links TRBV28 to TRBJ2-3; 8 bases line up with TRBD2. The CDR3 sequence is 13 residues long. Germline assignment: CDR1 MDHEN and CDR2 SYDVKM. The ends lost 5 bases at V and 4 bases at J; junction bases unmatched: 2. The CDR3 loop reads CASSPGGPDTQYF. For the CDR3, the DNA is TGTGCCAGCAGTCCGGGGGGGCCAGATACGCAGTATTTT.

The CDR3 nucleotides are TGTGCCAGCAGCAGAGGGACTAGCGTGGACAATGAGCAGTTCTTC. It is translated as CASSRGTSVDNEQFF. The chain has TRBV6-1 and TRBJ2-1; 10 bases map to TRBD2. This CDR3 is 15 amino acids long. Germline-derived CDR1 and CDR2 are MNHNS and SASEGT. V lost 6 bases to trimming and J lost 5 bases; unmatched junction nucleotides: 7.